Shown below are 26 T cell receptor beta chains from a single sample sequenced in a study of cytomegalovirus exposure and HLA in healthy donors. The PCR made use of 60 Vbeta and 13 Jbeta primers. The repertoire was sequenced with immunoSEQ multiplex PCR; TCRdb's copy has only in-frame clones and lacks some. The sample shows 150,000 to 200,000 clones, around 78% of them seen only once. Sequencing was done on a sample of PBMCs. These receptors were collected from a woman aged 35 to 49 in good health and CMV-seronegative.

The V call is TRBV28, the J call TRBJ2-1; the match to TRBD1 covers 8 bases. V lost 5 bases, J lost 4 bases, and 10 bases stayed unmatched. The CDR3 spans 16 residues. In germline, CDR1 is MDHEN, CDR2 SYDVKM. Written as DNA, the CDR3 is TGTGCCAGCAGTCCCCCAACAGGGGGTTCTTACAATGAGCAGTTCTTC. Protein sequence: CASSPPTGGSYNEQFF.

CDR3 residues: CASSFGTSGSNEQFF. For the CDR3, the DNA is TGTGCCAGCAGCTTCGGGACTAGCGGGAGTAATGAGCAGTTCTTC. V usage is TRBV28 and J usage is TRBJ2-1, with 14 bases that match TRBD2. Germline assignment: CDR1 MDHEN and CDR2 SYDVKM. The trim removed 6 bases at V and 7 bases at J, leaving 5 bases unmatched. The CDR3 covers 15 residues.

This clone has more than one count but fewer than ten. The V gene is TRBV6-6, the J gene TRBJ1-4; maybe TRBD1 (6 bases). The CDR3 length is 14 residues. Between the trimmed V and J ends, which lost 6 bases and 4 bases, there was a span of 12 bases. CDR1 is MNHNY, CDR2 SVGAGI, per germline (reference sequence). CDR3 sequence: CASSTGYGNEKLFF. The CDR3 region has the DNA TGTGCCAGCAGCACAGGGTATGGTAATGAAAAACTGTTTTTT.

The rearrangement uses TRBV4-1 and TRBJ2-1; D may be TRBD2 (5 bases). The CDR3 loop spans 14 amino acids. CDR1 is MGHRA, CDR2 YSYEKL, per germline. V was shortened by 0 bases and J by 9 bases, with 12 bases between the two germline ends. CDR3 sequence reads: CASSQDRGPGEQFF. CDR3 nucleotide sequence: TGCGCCAGCAGCCAAGATAGAGGGCCCGGTGAGCAGTTCTTC.

The gene calls are TRBV7-8 and TRBJ1-1; D might be TRBD1 (5 bases). The V end was cut by 5 bases, the J end by 1 base, with 11 bases between. Germline assignment: CDR1 SGHVS and CDR2 FQNEAQ. The CDR3 totals 14 residues. DNA for the CDR3: TGTGCCAGCAGCAAACAGGCTACGAACACTGAAGCTTTCTTT. This sequence encodes CASSKQATNTEAFF.

The chain couples TRBV9 to TRBJ2-7, with 16 bases identical to TRBD2. V trimming: 4 bases; J trimming: 7 bases; junction bases outside the gene matches: 8. Germline V gene sequence: CDR1 SGDLS, CDR2 YYNGEE. The CDR3 loop spans 16 amino acids. CDR3 in amino acids: CASSPGTSGRGYEQYF. The DNA of the CDR3 is TGTGCCAGCAGCCCAGGGACTAGCGGGAGGGGCTATGAGCAGTACTTC.

V is TRBV5-1 and J is TRBJ2-5; D might be TRBD1 (6 bases). The germline V gene encodes CDR1 SGHRS and CDR2 YFSETQ. The CDR3 contains 16 residues. V was shortened by 3 bases and J by 4 bases, with 19 bases between the two germline ends. The CDR3 sequence is CASSSRQAARRETQYF. CDR3 DNA sequence: TGCGCCAGCAGCTCTCGACAGGCGGCGAGGAGAGAGACCCAGTACTTC.

This sequence joins TRBV2 and TRBJ2-1; D is uncertain. This CDR3 comprises 13 residues. Germline CDR1 and CDR2: SNHLY and FYNNEI. V was trimmed by 6 bases and J by 8 bases, leaving 14 bases between them. The CDR3 sequence: CASSQDHGDEQFF. For the CDR3, the DNA is TGTGCCAGCAGCCAAGATCATGGAGATGAGCAGTTCTTC.

This sequence joins TRBV28 and TRBJ2-3, with TRBD2 matching 7 bases. This CDR3 region has 14 residues. Losses at the gene ends were 5 bases for V and 2 bases for J; bases not matched to a gene: 4. Germline V gene lookup returns CDR1 MDHEN and CDR2 SYDVKM. CDR3 coding DNA: TGTGCCAGCAGTCCGGGGACTACCACAGATACGCAGTATTTT. Amino acids: CASSPGTTTDTQYF.

CDR3 region: CASSIGTGAEKLFF. CDR3 DNA sequence: TGTGCCAGCAGCATCGGGACAGGGGCTGAAAAACTGTTTTTT. The genes are TRBV5-6 and TRBJ1-4, with TRBD1 matching 10 bases. Germline values: CDR1 SGHDT, CDR2 YYEEEE. The CDR3 runs 14 residues. Germline trimming cut 4 bases from V and 7 bases from J; bases unmatched to any gene: 4.

The table lists this clone with a count of one. The J gene is TRBJ2-2, the V gene TRBV7-6, with a tentative D call TRBD1 (6 bases). Germline V gene data show CDR1 as SGHVS and CDR2 as FNYEAQ. This CDR3 has 17 amino acids. With 0 bases removed from V and 7 bases from J, the gap between germline ends came to 18 bases. The CDR3 is CASSLALRGYRDGELFF. The CDR3 DNA reads as TGTGCCAGCAGCTTAGCGCTTAGGGGGTACCGTGACGGGGAGCTGTTTTTT.

V usage is TRBV11-1 and J usage is TRBJ1-2, with 12 bases lining up with TRBD1. V was clipped by 5 bases and J by 7 bases; unmatched bases: 14. CDR1 and CDR2 from the germline V gene are SGHAT and FQDESV (reference sequence). This CDR3 region has 17 residues. The CDR3 nucleotides read TGTGCCAGCAGCCCAACCGGGACAGGGGGCAGAGGTCGTGGCTACACCTTC. Amino acids: CASSPTGTGGRGRGYTF.

V usage is TRBV2 and J usage is TRBJ2-1; 8 bases agree with TRBD1. Germline CDR1 and CDR2: SNHLY and FYNNEI. V was clipped by 6 bases and J by 7 bases; unmatched bases: 17. The CDR3 sequence is 17 residues long. CDR3 in amino acids: CASRRRTGRITRNEQFF. The CDR3 nucleotides read TGTGCCAGCAGGAGACGGACAGGGCGGATCACGAGAAATGAGCAGTTCTTC. The full variable domain, its missing parts supplied by reference TRBV2 and TRBJ2-1, is EPEVTQTPSHQVTQMGQEVILRCVPISNHLYFYWYRQILGQKVEFLVSFYNNEISEKSEIFDDQFSVERPDGSNFTLKIRSTKLEDSAMYFCASRRRTGRITRNEQFFGPGTRLTVL.

This clone was counted a few times. The rearrangement joins TRBV7-9 to TRBJ2-7; 9 bases match TRBD1. Germline lookup yields CDR1 SEHNR and CDR2 FQNEAQ (reference sequence). The CDR3 sequence is 17 residues long. With V trimmed by 1 base and J by 2 bases, 9 bases remained unmatched. The CDR3 loop is CASSLVGGGQGAYEQYF. In nucleotides, the CDR3 is TGTGCCAGCAGCTTAGTGGGGGGGGGACAGGGAGCCTACGAGCAGTACTTC.

The chain employs TRBV19 and TRBJ1-5; D may be TRBD1 (6 bases). The CDR3 spans 13 residues. The germline V and J ends were trimmed by 7 bases and 4 bases, with 11 bases remaining between them. Germline CDR1 is LNHDA and CDR2 is SQIVND (reference sequence). The CDR3: CASKSQGNQPQHF. The CDR3 bases are TGTGCCAGTAAAAGCCAGGGGAATCAGCCCCAGCATTTT.

This clone was seen a handful of times. V usage is TRBV15 and J usage is TRBJ2-7; no clear D gene. V was cut by 0 bases and J by 3 bases, with 6 bases left in between. CDR1 and CDR2 from the germline V gene are LNHNV and YYDKDF (reference sequence). The CDR3 length is 13 residues. For the CDR3, the DNA is TGTGCCACCAGCAGAGAACACGTCTACGAGCAGTACTTC. This translates into CATSREHVYEQYF.

The chain joins TRBV6-1 to TRBJ2-3; 9 bases are shared with TRBD1. The trim removed 0 bases at V and 3 bases at J, leaving 4 bases unmatched. The CDR3 covers 16 residues. Germline V gene lookup returns CDR1 MNHNS and CDR2 SASEGT. DNA for the CDR3: TGTGCCAGCAGTGAAGCAGGGACAGGGTGGACAGATACGCAGTATTTT. This gives the protein CASSEAGTGWTDTQYF.

The sample holds a few counts of this clone. V gene TRBV19 combines with J gene TRBJ2-6; weak D call: TRBD1 (5 bases). Germline CDR1 and CDR2: LNHDA and SQIVND (reference sequence). V was cut by 10 bases and J by 4 bases, with 14 bases left in between. CDR3 length equals 14 residues. The CDR3 bases are TGTGCCACGTCAACAGGTCGAGGGGCCAACGTCCTGACTTTC. Its translation: CATSTGRGANVLTF. The full variable domain, rest sourced from reference TRBV19 and TRBJ2-6, is DGGITQSPKYLFRKEGQNVTLSCEQNLNHDAMYWYRQDPGQGLRLIYYSQIVNDFQKGDIAEGYSVSREKKESFPLTVTSAQKNPTAFYLCATSTGRGANVLTFGAGSRLTVL.

This chain uses TRBV28 with TRBJ1-2; 10 bases match TRBD1. With V trimmed by 6 bases and J by 8 bases, 15 bases remained unmatched. Germline assignment: CDR1 MDHEN and CDR2 SYDVKM. This CDR3 contains 16 residues. CDR3 DNA sequence: TGTGCCAGCAGCTCCGGTCCCGGACAGGGGGTTGGAGGCTACACCTTC. Translation gives CASSSGPGQGVGGYTF.

This chain links TRBV5-1 with TRBJ2-7; 10 bases fit TRBD1. This CDR3 region has 16 residues. V lost 0 bases to trimming and J lost 4 bases; unmatched junction nucleotides: 7. Germline V gene lookup returns CDR1 SGHRS and CDR2 YFSETQ. The CDR3 loop is CASSLDGGTGAYEQYF. CDR3 sequence (DNA): TGCGCCAGCAGCTTGGACGGGGGGACAGGGGCTTACGAGCAGTACTTC. Based on the CDR3 plus reference TRBV5-1 and TRBJ2-7, the full variable domain is KAGVTQTPRYLIKTRGQQVTLSCSPISGHRSVSWYQQTPGQGLQFLFEYFSETQRNKGNFPGRFSGRQFSNSRSEMNVSTLELGDSALYLCASSLDGGTGAYEQYFGPGTRLTVT.

The chain recombines TRBV28 with TRBJ2-4; the match to TRBD2 covers 9 bases. The V segment lost 6 bases and the J segment 0 bases; nucleotides outside the gene matches: 3. The CDR3 extends over 15 amino acids. Germline V CDR1 and CDR2: MDHEN, SYDVKM. The CDR3: CASSPSGTAKNIQYF. In nucleotides, the CDR3 is TGTGCCAGCAGCCCTAGCGGGACAGCCAAAAACATTCAGTACTTC.

This clone is a singleton in its sample. V and J are TRBV13 and TRBJ1-1; no clear D gene. The V and J ends lost 1 base and 5 bases respectively, with 8 bases between them. Germline CDR1 is PRHDT and CDR2 is FYEKMQ (reference sequence). This CDR3 is 13 amino acids long. CDR3 bases: TGTGCCAGCAGCTTAGCGATGCGAACTGAAGCTTTCTTT. Its protein product is CASSLAMRTEAFF. Full variable domain (rest looked up from reference TRBV13 and TRBJ1-1): AAGVIQSPRHLIKEKRETATLKCYPIPRHDTVYWYQQGPGQDPQFLISFYEKMQSDKGSIPDRFSAQQFSDYHSELNMSSLELGDSALYFCASSLAMRTEAFFGQGTRLTVV.

The chain uses TRBV28 and TRBJ2-5, with 8 positions matching TRBD1. CDR1 MDHEN and CDR2 SYDVKM come from the germline V gene. This CDR3 is 15 amino acids long. V shed 3 bases and J 0 bases; nucleotides not matched to a gene: 3. CDR3 sequence (DNA): TGTGCCAGCAGTTTCGGGGGACAGGACCAAGAGACCCAGTACTTC. Protein product: CASSFGGQDQETQYF.

V usage is TRBV7-9 and J usage is TRBJ2-5, with 11 bases fitting TRBD1. Trimming removed 6 bases from V and 4 bases from J; junction bases left unmatched: 7. CDR3 length: 15 amino acids. Germline V gives CDR1 SEHNR, CDR2 FQNEAQ (reference sequence). The CDR3: CASSFGQGAGETQYF. In DNA, the CDR3 is TGTGCCAGCAGTTTTGGACAGGGGGCTGGAGAGACCCAGTACTTC.

This chain uses TRBV7-3 with TRBJ2-7, with 7 nucleotides matching TRBD1. Germline values: CDR1 SGHTA, CDR2 FQGTGA. With 3 bases clipped from V and 6 bases from J, the junction kept 5 bases outside the gene matches. CDR3 length equals 13 residues. Written as DNA, the CDR3 is TGTGCCAGCAGCTTTCAGACAGGGAGCGAGCAGTACTTC. It codes for CASSFQTGSEQYF.

This sequence joins TRBV18 and TRBJ2-5; the D gene is possibly TRBD2 (6 bases). The CDR3 loop spans 15 amino acids. V lost 0 bases, J lost 5 bases, and 13 bases lay in between. Germline values: CDR1 KGHSH, CDR2 LQKENI. The CDR3 here is CASSPPTQGGETQYF. In nucleotides, the CDR3 is TGTGCCAGCTCACCACCGACTCAAGGAGGGGAGACCCAGTACTTC.